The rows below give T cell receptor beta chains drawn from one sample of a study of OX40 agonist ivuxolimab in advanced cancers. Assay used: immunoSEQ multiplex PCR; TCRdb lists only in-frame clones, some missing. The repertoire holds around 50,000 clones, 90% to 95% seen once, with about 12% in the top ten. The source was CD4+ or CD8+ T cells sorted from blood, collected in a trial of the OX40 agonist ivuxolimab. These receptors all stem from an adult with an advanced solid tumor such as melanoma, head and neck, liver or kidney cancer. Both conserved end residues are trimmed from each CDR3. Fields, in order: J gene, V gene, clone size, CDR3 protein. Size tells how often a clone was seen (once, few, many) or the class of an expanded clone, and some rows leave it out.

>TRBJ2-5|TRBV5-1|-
ASSLAGTSAQETQY
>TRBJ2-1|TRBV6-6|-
ATWLGGINEQF
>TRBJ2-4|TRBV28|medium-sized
ASSQDYLPAKNIQY
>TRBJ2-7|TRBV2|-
ASSEPPRGPEQY
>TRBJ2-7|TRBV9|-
ASSVGGTGAYEQY
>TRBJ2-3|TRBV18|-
ASSPPLGTLGTDTQY
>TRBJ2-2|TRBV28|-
ASTSGGNPNTGELF
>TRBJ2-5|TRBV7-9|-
ASSLKGSGDQETQY
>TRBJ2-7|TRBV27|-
ASSLTGGGEQY
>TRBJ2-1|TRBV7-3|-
ASSWTGGPYNEQF
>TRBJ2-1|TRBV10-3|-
AISAEGSYNEQF
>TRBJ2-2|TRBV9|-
ASQGQEGTGELF
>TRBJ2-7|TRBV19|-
ASSTTGSNEQY
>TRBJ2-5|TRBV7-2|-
ASSFGLAGAETQY
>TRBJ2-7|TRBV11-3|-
ASSPGGSYEQY
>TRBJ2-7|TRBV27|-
ASSPGLAAYEQY
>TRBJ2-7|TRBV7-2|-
ASSILGPTNYEQY
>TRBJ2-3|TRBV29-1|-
SVHGTSGTDTQY
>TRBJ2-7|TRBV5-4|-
ASSFRDSLYEQY
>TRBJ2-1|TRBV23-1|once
ASSQSHPDRAFYNEQF
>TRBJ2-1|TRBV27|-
ASSLSRTGGMNEQF
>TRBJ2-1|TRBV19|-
ASSIEGLASSYNEQF
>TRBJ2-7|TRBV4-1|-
ASSHKTGLEQY
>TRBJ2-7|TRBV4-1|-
ASSQDVGPYEQY
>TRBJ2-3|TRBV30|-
AYRQGRSDTRY
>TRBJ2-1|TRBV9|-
ASSGPRTSGRGYNEQF
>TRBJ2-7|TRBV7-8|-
ASSTAGGTYEQY